This T cell receptor (beta chain) emerged from a study of blood T cells in healthy people across ages (dated by TCRdb to the mid-2010s). Study-wide context: In model experiments, template switching captured about one uniquely barcoded TCR beta cDNA molecule for every two T cells. For two donors (one aged 18 to 30 and one aged 80 or older), the study analyzed two additional independent replicas of 1 million unique cDNA reads from the same blood draw. To track age-related changes in TCR beta repertoire diversity, the study relied on deep sequencing normalized with unique cDNA molecular identifiers. To avoid experimental bias, donors of different ages were spread randomly across the sequencing lanes. The donors were divided into four age groups: young (average approximately 17 years), middle-aged (about 39), aged (about 56) and long-lived (roughly 82).

Trimming at the junction amounts to 0 bases on V and 5 bases on J, and the germline ends lie 10 bases apart. Including cysteine and phenylalanine, the CDR3 has 14 amino acids. Here the CDR3 DNA is all that survives: 42 bases in frame from base 1. According to the germline V gene (reference sequence), CDR1 reads DFQATT and CDR2 reads SNEGSKA. A note on this clonotype: What antigen it recognizes has not been identified. Base quality data are lacking; no much larger clone is found one base away.

Systemically healthy Caucasian individuals from Russia, some 38 in total and aged about 6 to 95 years, were included as donors. Roughly 9.5 milliliters of peripheral blood were drawn from each donor into EDTA-treated Vacutainer tubes. PBMCs were isolated by Ficoll-Paque density-gradient centrifugation, with at least 7 million obtained per sample. Total RNA was extracted from PBMCs with Trizol reagent, with at least 6 micrograms obtained per sample. The percentages of naive CD45RAhigh/CD27high T cells were determined by flow cytometry on a PBMC aliquot from every donor. Here is what the overall study found, with its caveats: Donor CMV infection status was unknown, potentially confounding age-related changes in expanded clonotypes. Estimates of total diversity based on one million sequenced T cells were considered lower bounds and underestimates. A strong correlation was found between observed TCR beta diversity and the percentage of naive T cells measured by flow cytometry. Bulk unsorted PBMC profiling prevented conclusive comparison of naive and antigen-experienced compartments. Observed TCR beta diversity per million T cells fell roughly linearly with age, and a significant reduction was already apparent by age around 40. Compared with the aged group, the long-lived group had more naive CD4+ T cells, fewer expanded clones and increased TCR diversity, a pattern suggesting age selection.

Library method: 5' RACE. A second PCR of roughly 7 to 11 cycles was performed with a sample-barcoded 5' primer and a J-beta primer mix. A template-switch 5' adaptor carrying 12 random nucleotides introduced a unique molecular identifier onto each TCR beta cDNA molecule. Each sample yielded at least 3 million CDR3-containing paired-end reads. First-strand cDNA synthesis was performed from all RNA using the Mint cDNA synthesis kit, with priming by a TRBC-specific oligonucleotide. All cDNA was treated with uracil-DNA glycosylase and then went through a first 18-cycle PCR with the universal primers M1SS and BC2_uni_R. On the authors' methods: For normalization, 1 million high-quality reads were randomly selected from each sample, with every read carrying a distinct molecular identifier. Instead of being binned into consensus sequences, reads with shared molecular identifiers were discarded. CDR3 identification, clonotype clustering and error correction used MiTCR with a Q25 quality threshold and the strictest error-elimination algorithm. A nonparametric unseen species model with Euler transformation was used to estimate a lower bound on total TCR beta diversity. TCRdb trimmed the raw reads at Q25, called clones with MiXCR and kept productive beta chains. Here each entry gathers all rows of one CDR3 protein and keeps the most common genes and DNA. TCRdb, not the original authors, processed these V and J calls. This sample gives approximately 2,000,000 distinct CDR3 sequences in total; 35% to 50% of them show up just once. More than 20% of the sample is held by the ten biggest clonotypes.

The sequencing sample was made of blood. The origin of this receptor is a human donor in good health. The sequence is built from TRBV20-1 and TRBJ2-2, with the identity of the D gene unclear. The DNA sequence follows: TGCAGTGCTAGAGATTTTTGGGGAACCGGGGAGCTGTTTTTT. Its product reads: CSARDFWGTGELFF.